This T cell receptor (beta chain) was sequenced for a study of cytomegalovirus exposure and HLA in healthy donors. From germline, CDR1 is SGHRS and CDR2 YFSETQ. The CDR3 is 17 residues long. Trimming cost V 0 bases and J 4 bases; bases outside gene matches: 9. This PCR relied on a set of 60 Vbeta primers and 13 Jbeta primers. Only in-frame clones appear in the TCRdb table, and some are missing; sequencing was by immunoSEQ multiplex PCR. This table has about 120,000 clones, roughly 82% appearing once. Concerning this clone itself: No antigen is known for it.

Points from the study as a whole: Per published accounts, TCR beta sequences correctly predicted the HLA-A and HLA-B alleles of most subjects. Association of around 17,000 TCR beta sequences with HLA alleles was found at 0.05 false discovery rate in a later analysis.

Specimen: PBMCs. This sequence was found in a woman between 18 and 29 years old in good health and CMV-seronegative. This chain uses TRBV5-1 with TRBJ2-3, with 9 bases identical to TRBD2. The CDR3 sequence is CASSLAGASGKADTQYF. The CDR3 coding sequence is TGCGCCAGCAGCTTGGCCGGGGCTAGCGGGAAGGCAGATACGCAGTATTTT.